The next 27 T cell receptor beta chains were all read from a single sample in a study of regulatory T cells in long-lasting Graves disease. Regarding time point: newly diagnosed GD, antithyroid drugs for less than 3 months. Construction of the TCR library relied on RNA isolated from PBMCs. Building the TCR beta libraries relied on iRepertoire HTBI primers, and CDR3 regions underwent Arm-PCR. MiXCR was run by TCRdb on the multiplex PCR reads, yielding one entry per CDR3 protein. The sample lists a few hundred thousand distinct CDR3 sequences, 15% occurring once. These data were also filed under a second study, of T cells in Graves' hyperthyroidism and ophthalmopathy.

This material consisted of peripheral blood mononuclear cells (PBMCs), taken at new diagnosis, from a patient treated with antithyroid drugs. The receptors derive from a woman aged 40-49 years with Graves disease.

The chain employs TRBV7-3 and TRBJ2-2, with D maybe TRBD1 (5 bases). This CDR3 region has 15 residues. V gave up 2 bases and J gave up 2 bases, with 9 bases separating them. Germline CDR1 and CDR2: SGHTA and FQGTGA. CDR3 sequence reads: CASSLQQVNTGELFF. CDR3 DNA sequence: TGTGCCAGCAGCTTACAACAGGTAAACACCGGGGAGCTGTTTTTT.

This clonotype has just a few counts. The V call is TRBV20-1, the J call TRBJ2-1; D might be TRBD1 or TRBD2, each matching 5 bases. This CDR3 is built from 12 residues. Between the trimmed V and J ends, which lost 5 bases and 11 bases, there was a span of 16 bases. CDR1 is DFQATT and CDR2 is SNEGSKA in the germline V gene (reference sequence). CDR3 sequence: CSALPGLKKQFF. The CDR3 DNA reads TGCAGTGCTCTCCCGGGGCTAAAAAAGCAGTTCTTC.

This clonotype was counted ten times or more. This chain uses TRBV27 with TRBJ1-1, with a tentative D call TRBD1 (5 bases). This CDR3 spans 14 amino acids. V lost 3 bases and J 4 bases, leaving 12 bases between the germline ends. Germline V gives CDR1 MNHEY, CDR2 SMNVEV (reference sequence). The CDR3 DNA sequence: TGTGCCAGCAGTTTGAGAGGGGCTCTCACTGAAGCTTTCTTT. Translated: CASSLRGALTEAFF.

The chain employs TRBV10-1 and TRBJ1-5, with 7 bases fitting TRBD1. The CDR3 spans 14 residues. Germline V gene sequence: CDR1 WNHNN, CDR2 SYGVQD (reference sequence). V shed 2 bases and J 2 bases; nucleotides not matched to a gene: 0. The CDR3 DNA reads TGCGCCAGCAGTGAGGGACAGGGCAATCAGCCCCAGCATTTT. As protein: CASSEGQGNQPQHF.

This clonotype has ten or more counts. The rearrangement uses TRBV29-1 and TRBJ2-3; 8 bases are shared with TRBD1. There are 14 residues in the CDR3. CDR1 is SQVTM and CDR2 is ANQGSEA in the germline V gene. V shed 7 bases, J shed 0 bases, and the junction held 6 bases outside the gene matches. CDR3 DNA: TGCAGCGCTGGGGACAGGTCTAGCACAGATACGCAGTATTTT. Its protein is CSAGDRSSTDTQYF.

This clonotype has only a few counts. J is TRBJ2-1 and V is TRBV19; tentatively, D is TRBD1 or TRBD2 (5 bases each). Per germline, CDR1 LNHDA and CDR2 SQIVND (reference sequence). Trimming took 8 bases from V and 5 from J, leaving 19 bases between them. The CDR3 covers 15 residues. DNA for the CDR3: TGTGCCAGTTCCCCGCTGGGGGAAATCCACAATGAGCAGTTCTTC. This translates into CASSPLGEIHNEQFF.

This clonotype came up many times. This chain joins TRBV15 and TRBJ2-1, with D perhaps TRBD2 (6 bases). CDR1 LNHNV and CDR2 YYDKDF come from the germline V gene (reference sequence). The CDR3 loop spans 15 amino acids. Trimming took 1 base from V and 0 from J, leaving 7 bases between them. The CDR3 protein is CATSRVGGSYNEQFF. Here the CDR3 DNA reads TGTGCCACCAGCAGAGTGGGGGGCTCCTACAATGAGCAGTTCTTC.

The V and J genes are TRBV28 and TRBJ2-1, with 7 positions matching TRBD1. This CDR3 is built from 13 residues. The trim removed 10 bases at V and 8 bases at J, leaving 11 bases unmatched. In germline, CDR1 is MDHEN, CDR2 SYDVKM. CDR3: CANSDLGGDEQFF. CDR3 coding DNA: TGTGCCAACAGCGATCTAGGGGGCGATGAGCAGTTCTTC.

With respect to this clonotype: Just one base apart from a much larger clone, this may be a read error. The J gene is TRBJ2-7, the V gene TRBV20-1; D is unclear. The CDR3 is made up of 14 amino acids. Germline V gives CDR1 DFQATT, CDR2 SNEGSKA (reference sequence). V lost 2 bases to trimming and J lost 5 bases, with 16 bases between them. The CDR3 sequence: CSARNLGKEHEQYF. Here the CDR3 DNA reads TGCAGTGCTAGAAATCTTGGGAAAGAACACGAGCAGTACTTC.

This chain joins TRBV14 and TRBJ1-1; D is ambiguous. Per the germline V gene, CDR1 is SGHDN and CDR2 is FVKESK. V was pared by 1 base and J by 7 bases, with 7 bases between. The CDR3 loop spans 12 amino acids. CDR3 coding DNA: TGTGCCAGCAGCCAAGGGCGACTTGAAGCTTTCTTT. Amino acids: CASSQGRLEAFF. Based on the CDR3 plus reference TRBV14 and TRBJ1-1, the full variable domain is EAGVTQFPSHSVIEKGQTVTLRCDPISGHDNLYWYRRVMGKEIKFLLHFVKESKQDESGMPNNRFLAERTGGTYSTLKVQPAELEDSGVYFCASSQGRLEAFFGQGTRLTVV.

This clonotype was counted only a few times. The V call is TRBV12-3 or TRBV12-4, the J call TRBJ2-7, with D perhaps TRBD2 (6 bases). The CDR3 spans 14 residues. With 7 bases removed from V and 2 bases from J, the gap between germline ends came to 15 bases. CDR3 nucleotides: TGTGCCAGCAACTATGTGGGGGGACCCTACGAGCAGTACTTC. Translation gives CASNYVGGPYEQYF.

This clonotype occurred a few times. The DNA of the CDR3 is TGTGCCAGCAGCTTAGTCGGGGAGTCCAACGTCCTGACTTTC. Protein sequence: CASSLVGESNVLTF. The J gene is TRBJ2-6, the V gene TRBV7-9; D may be TRBD2 (5 bases). This CDR3 has 14 residues. Germline CDR1 and CDR2: SEHNR and FQNEAQ (reference sequence). V gave up 1 base and J gave up 8 bases, with 9 bases separating them.

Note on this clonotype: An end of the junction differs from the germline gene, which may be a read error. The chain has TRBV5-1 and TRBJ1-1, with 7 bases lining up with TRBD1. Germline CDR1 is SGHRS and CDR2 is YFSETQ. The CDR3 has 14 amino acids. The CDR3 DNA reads TGCGCCAGCAGCTTGGGGGGAGGGGGCACTGATGCTTTCTTT. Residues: CASSLGGGGTDAFF.

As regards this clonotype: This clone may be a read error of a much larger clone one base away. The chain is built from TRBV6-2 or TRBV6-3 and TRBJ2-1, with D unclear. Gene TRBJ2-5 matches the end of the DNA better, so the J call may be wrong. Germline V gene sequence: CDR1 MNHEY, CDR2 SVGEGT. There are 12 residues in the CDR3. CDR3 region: CASSDRTETQYF. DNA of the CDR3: TGTGCCAGCAGTGATCGAACAGAGACCCAGTACTTC.

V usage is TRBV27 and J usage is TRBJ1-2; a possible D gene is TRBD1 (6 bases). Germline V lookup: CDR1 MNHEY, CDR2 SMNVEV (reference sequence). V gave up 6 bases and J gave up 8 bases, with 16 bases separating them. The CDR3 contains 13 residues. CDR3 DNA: TGTGCCAGCAGAACCACCGCGGGGGGCGGCTACACCTTC. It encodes CASRTTAGGGYTF.

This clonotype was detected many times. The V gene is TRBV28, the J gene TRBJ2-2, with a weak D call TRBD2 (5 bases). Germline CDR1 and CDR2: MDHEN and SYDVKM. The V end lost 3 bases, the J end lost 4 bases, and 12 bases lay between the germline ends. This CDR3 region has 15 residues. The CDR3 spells CASSFSGLLTGELFF. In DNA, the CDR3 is TGTGCCAGCAGTTTCTCCGGACTGCTCACCGGGGAGCTGTTTTTT.

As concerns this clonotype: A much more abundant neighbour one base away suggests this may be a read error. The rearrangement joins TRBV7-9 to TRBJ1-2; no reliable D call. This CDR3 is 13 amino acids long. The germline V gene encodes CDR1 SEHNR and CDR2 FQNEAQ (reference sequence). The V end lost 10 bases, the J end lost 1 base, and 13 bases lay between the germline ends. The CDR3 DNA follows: TGTGCCAACAACCTAGCCGGTAACTATGGCTACACCTTC. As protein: CANNLAGNYGYTF.

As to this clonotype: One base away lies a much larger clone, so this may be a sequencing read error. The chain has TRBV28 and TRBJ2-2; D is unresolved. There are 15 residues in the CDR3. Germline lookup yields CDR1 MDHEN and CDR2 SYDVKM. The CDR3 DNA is TGTGCCTGCAGCCCTGGTCCTAACCCCACCGGGGAGCTGTTTTTT. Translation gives CACSPGPNPTGELFF. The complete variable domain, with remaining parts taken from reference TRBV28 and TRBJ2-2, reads DVKVTQSSRYLVKRTGEKVFLECVQDMDHENMFWYRQDPGLGLRLIYFSYDVKMKEKGDIPEGYSVSREKKERFSLILESASTNQTSMYLCACSPGPNPTGELFFGEGSRLTVL.

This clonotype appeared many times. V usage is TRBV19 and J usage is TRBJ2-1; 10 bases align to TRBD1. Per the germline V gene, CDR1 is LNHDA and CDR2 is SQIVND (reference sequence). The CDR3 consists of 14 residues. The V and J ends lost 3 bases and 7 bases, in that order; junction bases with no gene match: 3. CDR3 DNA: TGTGCCAGTAGTATTGGACAGGGGGTTAATGAGCAGTTCTTC. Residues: CASSIGQGVNEQFF.

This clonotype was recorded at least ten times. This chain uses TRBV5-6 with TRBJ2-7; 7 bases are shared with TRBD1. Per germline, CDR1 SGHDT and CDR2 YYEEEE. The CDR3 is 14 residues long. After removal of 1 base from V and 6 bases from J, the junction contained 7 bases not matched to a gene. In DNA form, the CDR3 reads TGTGCCAGCAGCTTGATCGCACAGGGGAGCGAGCAGTACTTC. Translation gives CASSLIAQGSEQYF. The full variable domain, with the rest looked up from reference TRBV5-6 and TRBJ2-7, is DAGVTQSPTHLIKTRGQQVTLRCSPKSGHDTVSWYQQALGQGPQFIFQYYEEEERQRGNFPDRFSGHQFPNYSSELNVNALLLGDSALYLCASSLIAQGSEQYFGPGTRLTVT.

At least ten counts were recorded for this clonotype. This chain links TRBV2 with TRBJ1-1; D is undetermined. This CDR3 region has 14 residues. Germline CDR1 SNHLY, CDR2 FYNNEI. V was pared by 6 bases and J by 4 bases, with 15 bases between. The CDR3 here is CASSQPLGSTEAFF. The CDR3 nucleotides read TGTGCCAGCAGCCAACCACTGGGGTCCACTGAAGCTTTCTTT.

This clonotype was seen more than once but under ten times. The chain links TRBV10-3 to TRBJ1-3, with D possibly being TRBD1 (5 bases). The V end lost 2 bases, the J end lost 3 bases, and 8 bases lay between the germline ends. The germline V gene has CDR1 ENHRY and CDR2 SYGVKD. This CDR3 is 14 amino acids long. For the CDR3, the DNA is TGTGCCATCAGTGAGGGGGGAAATGGAAACACCATATATTTT. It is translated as CAISEGGNGNTIYF.

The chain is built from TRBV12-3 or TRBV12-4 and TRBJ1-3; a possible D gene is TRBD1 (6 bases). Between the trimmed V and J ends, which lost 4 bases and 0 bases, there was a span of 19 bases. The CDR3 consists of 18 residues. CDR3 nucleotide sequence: TGTGCCAGCAGTTACTCGACCAGGGGCCCATTCTCTGGAAACACCATATATTTT. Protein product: CASSYSTRGPFSGNTIYF.

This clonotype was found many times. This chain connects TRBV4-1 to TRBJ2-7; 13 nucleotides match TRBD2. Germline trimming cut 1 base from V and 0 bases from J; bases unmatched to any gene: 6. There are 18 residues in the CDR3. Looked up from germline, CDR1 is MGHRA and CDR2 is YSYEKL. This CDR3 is CASSQGLAGGHSSYEQYF. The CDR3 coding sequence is TGCGCCAGCAGCCAAGGACTAGCGGGAGGCCATAGCTCCTACGAGCAGTACTTC.

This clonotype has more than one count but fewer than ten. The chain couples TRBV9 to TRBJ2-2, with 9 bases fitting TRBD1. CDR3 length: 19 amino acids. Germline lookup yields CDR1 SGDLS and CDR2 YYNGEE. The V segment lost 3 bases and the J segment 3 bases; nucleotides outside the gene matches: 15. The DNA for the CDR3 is TGTGCCAGCAGCGCAGCGGGACAGGGAGGTGTCGGACACACCGGGGAGCTGTTTTTT. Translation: CASSAAGQGGVGHTGELFF.

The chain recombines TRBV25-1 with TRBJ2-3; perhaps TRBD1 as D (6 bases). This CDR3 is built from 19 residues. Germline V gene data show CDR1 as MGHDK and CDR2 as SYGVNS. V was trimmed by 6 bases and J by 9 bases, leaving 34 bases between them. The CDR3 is CASSRMEVSTEVRQDTQYF. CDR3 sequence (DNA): TGTGCCAGCAGCCGAATGGAGGTCAGCACAGAGGTCCGACAGGACACGCAGTATTTT.

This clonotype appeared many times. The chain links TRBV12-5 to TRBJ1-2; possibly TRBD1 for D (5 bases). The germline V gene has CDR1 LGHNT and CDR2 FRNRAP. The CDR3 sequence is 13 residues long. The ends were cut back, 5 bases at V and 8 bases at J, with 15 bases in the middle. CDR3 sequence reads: CASGEAPGKGYTF. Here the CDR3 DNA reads TGTGCTAGTGGTGAAGCCCCAGGGAAGGGCTACACCTTC.